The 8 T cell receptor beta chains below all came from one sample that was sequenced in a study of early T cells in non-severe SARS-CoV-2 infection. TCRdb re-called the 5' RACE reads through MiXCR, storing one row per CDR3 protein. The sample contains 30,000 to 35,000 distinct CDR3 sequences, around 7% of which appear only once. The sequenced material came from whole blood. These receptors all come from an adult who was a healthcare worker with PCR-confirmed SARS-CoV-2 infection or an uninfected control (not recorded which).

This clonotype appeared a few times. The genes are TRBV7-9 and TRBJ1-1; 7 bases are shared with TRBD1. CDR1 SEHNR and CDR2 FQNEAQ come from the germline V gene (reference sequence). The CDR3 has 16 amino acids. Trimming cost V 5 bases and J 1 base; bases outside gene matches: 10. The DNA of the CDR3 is TGTGCCAGCAGCCCTGGGACAGCCTCTTGGAACACTGAAGCTTTCTTT. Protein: CASSPGTASWNTEAFF.

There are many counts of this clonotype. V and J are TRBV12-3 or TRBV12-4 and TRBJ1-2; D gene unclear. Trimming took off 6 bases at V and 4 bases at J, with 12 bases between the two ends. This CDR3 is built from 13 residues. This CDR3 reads CASRYTATYGYTF. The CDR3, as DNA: TGTGCCAGCAGATATACCGCTACCTATGGCTACACCTTC.

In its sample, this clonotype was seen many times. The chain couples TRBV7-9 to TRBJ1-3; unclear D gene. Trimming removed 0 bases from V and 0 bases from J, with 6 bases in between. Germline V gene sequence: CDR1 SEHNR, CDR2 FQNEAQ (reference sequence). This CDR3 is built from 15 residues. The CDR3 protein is CASSLAVVSGNTIYF. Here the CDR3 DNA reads TGTGCCAGCAGCTTAGCGGTGGTCTCTGGAAACACCATATATTTT.

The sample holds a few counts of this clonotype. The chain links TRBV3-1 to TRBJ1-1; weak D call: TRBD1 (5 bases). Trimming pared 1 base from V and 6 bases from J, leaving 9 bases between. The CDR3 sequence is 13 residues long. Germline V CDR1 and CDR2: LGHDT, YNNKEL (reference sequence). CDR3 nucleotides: TGTGCCAGCAGCCAAGTGGTAGGGGCTGAAGCTTTCTTT. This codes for CASSQVVGAEAFF.

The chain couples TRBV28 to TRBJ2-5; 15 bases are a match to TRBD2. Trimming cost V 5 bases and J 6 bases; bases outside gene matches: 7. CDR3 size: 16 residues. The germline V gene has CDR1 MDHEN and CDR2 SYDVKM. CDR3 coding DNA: TGTGCCAGCAGTCGATGGACTAGCGGGAGGGCAAAGACCCAGTACTTC. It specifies CASSRWTSGRAKTQYF.

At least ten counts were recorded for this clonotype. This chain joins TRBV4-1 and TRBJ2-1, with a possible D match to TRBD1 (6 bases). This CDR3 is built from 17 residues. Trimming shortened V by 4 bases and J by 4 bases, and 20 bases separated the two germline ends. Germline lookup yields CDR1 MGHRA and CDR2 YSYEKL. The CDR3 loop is CASSPYLDRATYNEQFF. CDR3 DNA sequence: TGCGCCAGCAGCCCTTACCTGGACAGAGCGACTTACAATGAGCAGTTCTTC.

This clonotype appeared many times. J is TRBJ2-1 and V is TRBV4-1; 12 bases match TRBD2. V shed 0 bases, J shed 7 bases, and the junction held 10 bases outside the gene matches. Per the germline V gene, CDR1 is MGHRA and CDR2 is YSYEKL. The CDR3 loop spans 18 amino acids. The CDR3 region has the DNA TGCGCCAGCAGCCAAGACCCCGGCTGGACTAGCGGGAATAATGAGCAGTTCTTC. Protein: CASSQDPGWTSGNNEQFF.

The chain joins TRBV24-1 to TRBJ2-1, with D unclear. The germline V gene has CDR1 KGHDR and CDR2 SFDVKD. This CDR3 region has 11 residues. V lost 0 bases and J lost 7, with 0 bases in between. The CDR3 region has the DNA TGTGCCACCAGTGATTTGAATGAGCAGTTCTTC. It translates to CATSDLNEQFF.